Listed here are 27 T cell receptor beta chains from one sample, sequenced in a study of identical twins. TCRdb re-analysed the 5' RACE reads in MiXCR, keeping a single row per CDR3 protein. The sample carries over 200,000 distinct CDR3 sequences, around 9.6% recorded once. Input material: memory (CD45RO+) T cells sorted from blood. The source of these receptors is a young woman in good health.

The sample holds many counts of this clonotype. The chain combines TRBV5-1 with TRBJ2-1, with D perhaps matching TRBD1 (5 bases). Germline V gives CDR1 SGHRS, CDR2 YFSETQ. The CDR3 is 14 residues long. V was cut by 0 bases and J by 4 bases, with 8 bases left in between. CDR3 sequence (DNA): TGCGCCAGCAGCTTGGGCCAGGGTTACAATGAGCAGTTCTTC. The encoded protein is CASSLGQGYNEQFF. Supplemented by reference TRBV5-1 and TRBJ2-1, the full variable domain reads KAGVTQTPRYLIKTRGQQVTLSCSPISGHRSVSWYQQTPGQGLQFLFEYFSETQRNKGNFPGRFSGRQFSNSRSEMNVSTLELGDSALYLCASSLGQGYNEQFFGPGTRLTVL.

This clonotype was counted at least ten times. V usage is TRBV3-1 and J usage is TRBJ1-5, with D tentatively TRBD1 (6 bases). CDR1 is LGHDT, CDR2 YNNKEL, per germline (reference sequence). CDR3 size: 16 residues. Trimming took off 1 base at V and 3 bases at J, with 13 bases between the two ends. The CDR3 DNA reads TGTGCCAGCAGCCAAGGGTCAAGGGGGAACAATCAGCCCCAGCATTTT. It is translated as CASSQGSRGNNQPQHF.

J is TRBJ2-7 and V is TRBV6-2 or TRBV6-3; no clear D gene. The CDR3 has 11 amino acids. The germline CDR1 and CDR2 sequences are MNHEY and SVGEGT. V dropped 4 bases and J dropped 4 bases, with 5 bases sitting between them. The CDR3 protein is CASSFLYEQYF. In DNA, the CDR3 is TGTGCCAGCAGTTTTCTATACGAGCAGTACTTC.

This clonotype was seen many times. The rearrangement joins TRBV12-3 or TRBV12-4 to TRBJ2-4, with D possibly called TRBD1 or TRBD2 (5 bases each). The CDR3 contains 15 residues. V shed 0 bases and J shed 0 bases, with 6 bases lying between them. The CDR3 loop is CASSLAGEAKNIQYF. CDR3 in DNA: TGTGCCAGCAGTTTAGCGGGGGAAGCCAAAAACATTCAGTACTTC.

V and J are TRBV2 and TRBJ2-6, with 7 positions matching TRBD1. Germline V lookup: CDR1 SNHLY, CDR2 FYNNEI. V gave up 6 bases and J gave up 4 bases; unmatched junction bases: 6. The CDR3 has 15 residues. The DNA of the CDR3 is TGTGCCAGCAGATACAGGGGCTCGGGGGCCAACGTCCTGACTTTC. This sequence encodes CASRYRGSGANVLTF.

The sample holds many counts of this clonotype. The chain uses TRBV29-1 and TRBJ2-1; TRBD1 is a possible D gene (5 bases). Looked up from germline, CDR1 is SQVTM and CDR2 is ANQGSEA. The CDR3 has 13 amino acids. Trimming removed 6 bases at V and 7 bases at J, with 16 bases between. CDR3 coding DNA: TGCAGCGTCACAGGATATGGGCGGAATGAGCAGTTCTTC. Translation: CSVTGYGRNEQFF.

This clonotype counts as medium-sized. The chain is built from TRBV7-8 and TRBJ1-5; D uncertain. The CDR3 runs 13 residues. CDR1 and CDR2 (germline): SGHVS, FQNEAQ. Trimming removed 5 bases at V and 7 bases at J, with 12 bases between. CDR3 DNA sequence: TGTGCCAGCAGCCCAGATAACGTACAGCCCCAGCATTTT. Translating gives CASSPDNVQPQHF. Full variable domain (remainder filled in from reference TRBV7-8 and TRBJ1-5): GAGVSQSPRYKVAKRGQDVALRCDPISGHVSLFWYQQALGQGPEFLTYFQNEAQLDKSGLPSDRFFAERPEGSVSTLKIQRTQQEDSAVYLCASSPDNVQPQHFGDGTRLSIL.

V and J are TRBV6-1 and TRBJ1-4, with a possible D match to TRBD1 (6 bases). The CDR3 consists of 14 residues. Trimming pared 6 bases from V and 7 bases from J, leaving 15 bases between. Germline V lookup: CDR1 MNHNS, CDR2 SASEGT. The CDR3, as DNA: TGTGCCAGCAGCGCTACAGGGTTGGGTGAAAAACTGTTTTTT. Protein: CASSATGLGEKLFF.

J is TRBJ2-1 and V is TRBV2, with TRBD2 identical over 7 bases. Trimming removed 4 bases from V and 0 bases from J; junction bases left unmatched: 0. CDR1 and CDR2 (germline): SNHLY, FYNNEI. There are 14 residues in the CDR3. CDR3 nucleotide sequence: TGTGCCAGCAGTGCTAGCGGCTCCTACAATGAGCAGTTCTTC. Translating it yields CASSASGSYNEQFF. The full variable domain, in which reference TRBV2 and TRBJ2-1 provide the parts outside the CDR3, is EPEVTQTPSHQVTQMGQEVILRCVPISNHLYFYWYRQILGQKVEFLVSFYNNEISEKSEIFDDQFSVERPDGSNFTLKIRSTKLEDSAMYFCASSASGSYNEQFFGPGTRLTVL.

This clonotype was observed a handful of times. In nucleotides, the CDR3 is TGTGCCAGCAGCTTAGCTCCGGGAGGGAATGAGCAGTTCTTC. Translated: CASSLAPGGNEQFF. The chain joins TRBV7-9 to TRBJ2-1; 8 bases are a match to TRBD2. V lost 0 bases and J lost 7; bases outside the gene matches: 2. Germline CDR1 SEHNR, CDR2 FQNEAQ (reference sequence). The CDR3 extends over 14 amino acids. The whole variable domain, filled in from reference TRBV7-9 and TRBJ2-1, reads DTGVSQNPRHKITKRGQNVTFRCDPISEHNRLYWYRQTLGQGPEFLTYFQNEAQLEKSRLLSDRFSAERPKGSFSTLEIQRTEQGDSAMYLCASSLAPGGNEQFFGPGTRLTVL.

In DNA, the CDR3 is TGTGCCAGCAGCCAGGGGAGACAGTTGTCGAACACTGAAGCTTTCTTT. It specifies CASSQGRQLSNTEAFF. The rearrangement uses TRBV5-5 and TRBJ1-1; possibly TRBD1 for D (6 bases). CDR3 size: 16 residues. The V end was cut by 4 bases, the J end by 1 base, with 17 bases between. Germline lookup yields CDR1 SGHKS and CDR2 YYEKEE (reference sequence).

This clonotype was observed a handful of times. This chain uses TRBV30 with TRBJ1-2; possibly TRBD1 for D (5 bases). V lost 8 bases and J lost 2, with 15 bases in between. Germline CDR1 is GTSNPN and CDR2 is SVGIG (reference sequence). The CDR3 extends over 13 amino acids. The CDR3 DNA follows: TGTGCCGCCCGGGACCGCGTAAACTATGGCTACACCTTC. Its protein product is CAARDRVNYGYTF.

This clonotype was seen at least ten times. The V gene is TRBV20-1, the J gene TRBJ1-5; D remains unclear. Germline V gene data show CDR1 as DFQATT and CDR2 as SNEGSKA (reference sequence). The CDR3 runs to 14 residues. Here the CDR3 DNA reads TGCAGCGCGACCCCCCCGGGTAGCAATCAGCCCCAGCATTTT. This encodes CSATPPGSNQPQHF.

This clonotype has a handful of counts. One end of the junction does not line up with germline, which may come from a read error. The rearrangement links TRBV9 to TRBJ1-2; no reliable D call. The germline V gene encodes CDR1 SGDLS and CDR2 YYNGEE. The CDR3 is made up of 8 amino acids. The CDR3 is CASSDRDF. CDR3 in DNA: TGTGCCAGCAGCGACCGGGACTTC.

This chain links TRBV5-1 with TRBJ2-2; perhaps D is TRBD1 or TRBD2 (7 bases each). CDR1 is SGHRS and CDR2 is YFSETQ in the germline V gene. V lost 7 bases to trimming and J lost 5 bases, with 15 bases between them. The CDR3 is 14 amino acids. CDR3 DNA sequence: TGCGCCAGCGCGGGGGAGACAGGGACCGGGGAGCTGTTTTTT. Protein sequence: CASAGETGTGELFF.

This clonotype has more than one count but fewer than ten. The rearrangement uses TRBV10-2 and TRBJ1-6; D gene ambiguous. CDR1 is WSHSY, CDR2 SAAADI, per germline. This CDR3 has 12 residues. Trimming took 3 bases from V and 14 from J, leaving 11 bases between them. CDR3 bases: TGCGCCAGCAGTGACGAGGGTCCGGCCCTCCACTTT. Translated: CASSDEGPALHF.

This clonotype was observed at least ten times. The V call is TRBV30, the J call TRBJ1-3; D is undetermined. The CDR3 is 13 residues long. Per germline, CDR1 GTSNPN and CDR2 SVGIG (reference sequence). Trimming shortened V by 0 bases and J by 5 bases, and 8 bases separated the two germline ends. CDR3 in DNA: TGTGCCTGGAGTGTAAACGGAAGAAACACCATATATTTT. Its protein product is CAWSVNGRNTIYF.

This clonotype has only a few counts. This chain uses TRBV5-1 with TRBJ2-7, with TRBD1 identical over 7 bases. Germline-derived CDR1 and CDR2 are SGHRS and YFSETQ. V gave up 4 bases and J gave up 6 bases; unmatched junction bases: 10. CDR3 length: 14 amino acids. The CDR3 DNA sequence: TGCGCCAGCAGCGGGGACAGCGTTGGGAGCGAGCAGTACTTC. It encodes CASSGDSVGSEQYF.

This clonotype has a handful of counts. The chain links TRBV20-1 to TRBJ2-2, with 8 positions matching TRBD2. Germline V gene sequence: CDR1 DFQATT, CDR2 SNEGSKA (reference sequence). The CDR3 length is 13 residues. After removal of 3 bases from V and 5 bases from J, the junction contained 2 bases not matched to a gene. The CDR3: CSARTGGTGELFF. CDR3 DNA sequence: TGCAGTGCTAGGACGGGAGGGACCGGGGAGCTGTTTTTT.

This clonotype was observed a handful of times. The chain couples TRBV2 to TRBJ2-7; TRBD1 matches at 8 bases. This CDR3 contains 15 residues. Trimming removed 6 bases from V and 1 base from J; junction bases left unmatched: 8. Germline V CDR1 and CDR2: SNHLY, FYNNEI. Written as DNA, the CDR3 is TGTGCCAGCAGGCGTGACAGGGGTGAGTCCTACGAGCAGTACTTC. Its protein is CASRRDRGESYEQYF.

The rearrangement uses TRBV7-2 and TRBJ2-5; tentatively, D is TRBD2 (5 bases). There are 15 residues in the CDR3. Trimming stripped 5 bases from V and 5 bases from J, with 18 bases between. In germline, CDR1 is SGHTA, CDR2 FQGNSA. In nucleotides, the CDR3 is TGTGCCAGCAGCCCCCGGCCTACTAGTGGGGAGACCCAGTACTTC. It translates to CASSPRPTSGETQYF.

A few counts support this clonotype. The rearrangement uses TRBV27 and TRBJ2-7; 7 bases fit TRBD1. The CDR3 is made up of 13 amino acids. With V trimmed by 4 bases and J by 4 bases, 4 bases remained unmatched. Germline CDR1 is MNHEY and CDR2 is SMNVEV (reference sequence). The CDR3, as DNA: TGTGCCAGCAGTTCGACAGGGCCTTACGAGCAGTACTTC. As protein: CASSSTGPYEQYF.

This clonotype was seen only a few times. The chain employs TRBV6-1 and TRBJ1-1; D is perhaps TRBD1 (5 bases). V lost 2 bases, J lost 4 bases, and 8 bases lay in between. Germline CDR1 and CDR2: MNHNS and SASEGT. CDR3 length: 13 amino acids. CDR3 in amino acids: CASSEQGFTEAFF. CDR3 DNA: TGTGCCAGCAGTGAACAGGGATTCACTGAAGCTTTCTTT.

This clonotype is medium-sized (0.01 to 0.1%). The chain combines TRBV9 with TRBJ2-5; TRBD1 aligns across 10 bases. Looked up from germline, CDR1 is SGDLS and CDR2 is YYNGEE. This CDR3 contains 16 residues. The junction had 9 bases not matched to a gene; V was cut back by 2 bases and J by 5 bases. The CDR3 reads CASSVTGTGVLETQYF. CDR3 sequence (DNA): TGTGCCAGCAGCGTGACCGGGACAGGGGTCTTGGAGACCCAGTACTTC.

The table lists this clonotype with a few counts. This sequence joins TRBV27 and TRBJ2-1, with no clear D. The germline CDR1 and CDR2 sequences are MNHEY and SMNVEV (reference sequence). V lost 7 bases to trimming and J lost 0 bases, with 13 bases between them. The CDR3 covers 15 residues. DNA for the CDR3: TGTGCCAGCACCCTAAGATACAGCTCCTACAATGAGCAGTTCTTC. This sequence encodes CASTLRYSSYNEQFF.

This clonotype was detected only a few times. The rearrangement links TRBV20-1 to TRBJ2-7; a possible D gene is TRBD2 (6 bases). Germline CDR1 reads DFQATT; CDR2 reads SNEGSKA (reference sequence). The CDR3 length is 15 residues. V shed 5 bases and J shed 0 bases, with 17 bases lying between them. CDR3 sequence (DNA): TGCAGTGCTCGTGCAAGCCGGGGAGGCTCCTACGAGCAGTACTTC. This sequence encodes CSARASRGGSYEQYF.

The chain combines TRBV4-3 with TRBJ2-3, with 7 bases aligning to TRBD2. Germline V gives CDR1 LGHNA, CDR2 YSLEER. This CDR3 has 15 residues. J gave up 3 bases and V 3 bases, and 6 bases lay outside the gene matches. The CDR3 bases are TGCGCCAGCAGCCAGACGGGAGGCGGGACAGATACGCAGTATTTT. This encodes CASSQTGGGTDTQYF.